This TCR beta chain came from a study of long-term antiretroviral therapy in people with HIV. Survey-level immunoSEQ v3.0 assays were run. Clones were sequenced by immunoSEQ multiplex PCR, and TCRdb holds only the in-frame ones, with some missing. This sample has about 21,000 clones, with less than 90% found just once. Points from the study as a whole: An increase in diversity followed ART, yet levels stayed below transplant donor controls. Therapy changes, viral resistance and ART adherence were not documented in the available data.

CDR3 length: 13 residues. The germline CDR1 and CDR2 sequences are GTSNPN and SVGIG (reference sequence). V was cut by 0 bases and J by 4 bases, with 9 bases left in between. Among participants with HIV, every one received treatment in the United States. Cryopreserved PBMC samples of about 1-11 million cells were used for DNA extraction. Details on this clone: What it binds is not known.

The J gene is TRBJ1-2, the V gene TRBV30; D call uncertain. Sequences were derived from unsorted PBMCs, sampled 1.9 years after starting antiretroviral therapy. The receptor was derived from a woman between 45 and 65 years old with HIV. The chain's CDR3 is CAWSVHLIYGYTF. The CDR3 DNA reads TGTGCCTGGAGTGTTCATTTGATCTATGGCTACACCTTC.